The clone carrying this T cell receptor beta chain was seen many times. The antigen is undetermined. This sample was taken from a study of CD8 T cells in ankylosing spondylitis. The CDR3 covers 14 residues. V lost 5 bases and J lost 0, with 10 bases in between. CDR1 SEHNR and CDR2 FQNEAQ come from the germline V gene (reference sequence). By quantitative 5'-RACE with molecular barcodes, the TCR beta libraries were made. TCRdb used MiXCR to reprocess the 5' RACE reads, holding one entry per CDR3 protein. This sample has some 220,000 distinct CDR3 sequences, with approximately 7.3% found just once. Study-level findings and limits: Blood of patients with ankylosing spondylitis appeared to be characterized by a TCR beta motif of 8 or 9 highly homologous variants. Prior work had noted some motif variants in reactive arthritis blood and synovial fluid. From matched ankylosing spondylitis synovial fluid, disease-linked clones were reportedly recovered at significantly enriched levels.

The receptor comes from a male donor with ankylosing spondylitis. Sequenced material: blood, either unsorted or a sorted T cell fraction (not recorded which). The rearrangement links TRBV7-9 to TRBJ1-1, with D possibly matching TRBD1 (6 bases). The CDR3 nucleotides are TGTGCCAGCAGCCTGGGGGGCGTGAACACTGAAGCTTTCTTT. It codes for CASSLGGVNTEAFF.